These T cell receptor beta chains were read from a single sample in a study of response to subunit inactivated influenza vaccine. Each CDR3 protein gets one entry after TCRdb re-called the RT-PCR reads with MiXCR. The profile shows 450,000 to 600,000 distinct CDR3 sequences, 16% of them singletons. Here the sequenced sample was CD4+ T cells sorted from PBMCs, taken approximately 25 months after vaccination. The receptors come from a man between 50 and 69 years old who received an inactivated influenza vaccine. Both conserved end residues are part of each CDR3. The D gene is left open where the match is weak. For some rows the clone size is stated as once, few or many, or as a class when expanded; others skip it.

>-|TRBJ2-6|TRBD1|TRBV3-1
TGTGCCAGCAGCCGGACAGGGGGGTCTGGGGCCAACGTCCTGACTTTC
CASSRTGGSGANVLTF
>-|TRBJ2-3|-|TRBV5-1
TGCGCCAGCAGCTTGTTGGAGACTAGCACAGATACGCAGTATTTT
CASSLLETSTDTQYF
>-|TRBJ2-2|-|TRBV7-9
TGTGCCAGCAGCCCCGCGCTCGGAGCCACCGGGGAGCTGTTTTTT
CASSPALGATGELFF
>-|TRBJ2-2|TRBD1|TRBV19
TGTGCCAGTCAACAGGGGGCGGTCGGGGAGCTGTTTTTT
CASQQGAVGELFF
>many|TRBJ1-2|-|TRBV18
TGTGCCAGCTCCCTGGACAGACTACGCGGCTACACCTTC
CASSLDRLRGYTF
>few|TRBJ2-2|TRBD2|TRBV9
TGTGCCAGCAGCGTAGCCCCTTGGGGACTAGCGGGAGAGACCACCGGGGAGCTGTTTTTT
CASSVAPWGLAGETTGELFF
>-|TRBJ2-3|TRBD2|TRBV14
TGTGCCAGCAGTAAGCGGGAGATAAATACGCAGTATTTT
CASSKREINTQYF
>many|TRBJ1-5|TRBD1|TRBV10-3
TGTGCCATCAGACCCGGGACAGAAAGCGATCAGCCCCAGCATTTT
CAIRPGTESDQPQHF
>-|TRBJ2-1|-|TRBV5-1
TGCGCCAGCAGCCGGGAGACAGCCGAGAATGAGCAGTTCTTC
CASSRETAENEQFF
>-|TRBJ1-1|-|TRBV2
TGTGCCAGCAGTGACGGCAGGGCGACTGAAGCTTTCTTT
CASSDGRATEAFF
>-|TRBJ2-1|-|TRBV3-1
TGTGCCAGCAGCCAAGTAAACGACGGGAGAAGGCAGTTCTTC
CASSQVNDGRRQFF
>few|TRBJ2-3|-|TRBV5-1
TGCGCCAGCAGCCCGGGGATCTCCCGGGGGCCAGATACGCAGTATTTT
CASSPGISRGPDTQYF
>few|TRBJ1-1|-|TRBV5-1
TGCGCCAGCAGCTTATGGGGGGCGGAGAACACTGAAGCTTTCTTT
CASSLWGAENTEAFF
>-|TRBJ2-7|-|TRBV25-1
TGTGCCAGCAGTGAAATTCACGAGCAGTACTTC
CASSEIHEQYF
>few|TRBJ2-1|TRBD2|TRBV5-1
TGCGCCAGCAGCTTAGGACTAGCGGACCACAATGAGCAGTTCTTC
CASSLGLADHNEQFF
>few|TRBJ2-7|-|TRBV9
TGTGCCAGCAGCGTAGGGAGGGGGCGTTATCACGAGCAGTACTTC
CASSVGRGRYHEQYF
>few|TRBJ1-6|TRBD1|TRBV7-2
TGTGCCAGCAGCTTACGACAGGGGGCACACTCACCCCTCCACTTT
CASSLRQGAHSPLHF
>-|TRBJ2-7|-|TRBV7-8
TGTGCCAGCAGCTTAAGTCGGGGTTCTACCTACGAGCAGTACTTC
CASSLSRGSTYEQYF
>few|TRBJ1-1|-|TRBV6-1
TGTGCCAGCAGTGAGGGTTCGGGTAACACTGAAGCTTTCTTT
CASSEGSGNTEAFF
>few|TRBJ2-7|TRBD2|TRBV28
TGTGCCAGCAGCTTAGCGGGGGCCACCTACGAGCAGTACTTC
CASSLAGATYEQYF
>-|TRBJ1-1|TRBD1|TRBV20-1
TGCAGTGCCCGGGACAGGGTGCTCGCTGAAGCTTTCTTT
CSARDRVLAEAFF
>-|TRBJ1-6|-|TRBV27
TGTGCCAGCACCTTACGACTATTTATCGATAATTCACCCCTCCACTTT
CASTLRLFIDNSPLHF
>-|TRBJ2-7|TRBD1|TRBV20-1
TGCAGTGCGGACTCTGGACAGGGTTACGAGCAGTACTTC
CSADSGQGYEQYF
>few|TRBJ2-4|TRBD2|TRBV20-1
TGCAGTGCTATTAGCGGGAGGGGGGCCAAAAACATTCAGTACTTC
CSAISGRGAKNIQYF
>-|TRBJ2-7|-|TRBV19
TGTGCCAGTAGATCCAACCGGGCTAGCGACCTCTACGAGCAGTACTTC
CASRSNRASDLYEQYF
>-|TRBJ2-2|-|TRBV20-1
TGCAGTGCTAGAGACAGGTTGAACACCGGGGAGCTGTTTTTT
CSARDRLNTGELFF
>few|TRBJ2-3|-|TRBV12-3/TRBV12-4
TGTGCCAGCACCTATCGTCTGGGGAGCACAGATACGCAGTATTTT
CASTYRLGSTDTQYF
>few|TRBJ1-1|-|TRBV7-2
TGTGCCAGCAGCTTAGGGTGGACAGAGAACACTGAAGCTTTCTTT
CASSLGWTENTEAFF
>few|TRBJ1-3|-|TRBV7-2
TGTGCCAGCAGCCGACTCACCTCTGGAAACACCATATATTTT
CASSRLTSGNTIYF
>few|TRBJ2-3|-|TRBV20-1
TGCAGTGCTGGACGAAGGACAGCCTCGGGCACAGATACGCAGTATTTT
CSAGRRTASGTDTQYF
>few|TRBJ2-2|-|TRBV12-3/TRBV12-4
TGTGCCAGCAGTCGCGGGACAGAGACCACCGGGGAGCTGTTTTTT
CASSRGTETTGELFF
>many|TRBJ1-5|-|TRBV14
TGTGCCAGCAGCCCCGGGACCTCCAATCAGCCCCAGCATTTT
CASSPGTSNQPQHF
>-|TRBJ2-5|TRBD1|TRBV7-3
TGTGCCAGCAGCTTCGGACAGGTTTTACAAGAGACCCAGTACTTC
CASSFGQVLQETQYF
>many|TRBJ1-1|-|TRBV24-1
TGTGCCACCAGTGATTTCACAGGGGAAGCTTTCTTT
CATSDFTGEAFF
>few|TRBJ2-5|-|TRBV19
TGTGCCAGTAGTGCCACGGGGACCCAGTACTTC
CASSATGTQYF
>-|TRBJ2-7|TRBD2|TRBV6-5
TGTGCCAGCAGTTACGCCCTAGCGGGAGACTACGAGCAGTACTTC
CASSYALAGDYEQYF
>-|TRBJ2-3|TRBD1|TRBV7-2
TGTGCCAGCAGCTTCAACAGGGGTAGCACAGATACGCAGTATTTT
CASSFNRGSTDTQYF
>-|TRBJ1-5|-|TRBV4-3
TGCGCCAGCAGCCAAGCGGAGGGCTCGCCCCAGCATTTT
CASSQAEGSPQHF
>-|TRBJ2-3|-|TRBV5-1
TGCGCCAGCAGCTTGCAGGGGCTACAACACGATACGCAGTATTTT
CASSLQGLQHDTQYF
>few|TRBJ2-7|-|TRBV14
TGTGCCAGCAGCCAACTTGGACGTCGCGAGCAGTACTTC
CASSQLGRREQYF
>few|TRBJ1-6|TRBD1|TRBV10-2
TGCGCCAGCAGTGAACAGGGGCACGGTTCACCCCTCCACTTT
CASSEQGHGSPLHF
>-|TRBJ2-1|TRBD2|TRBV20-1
TGCAGTGCCGCCGGGACTAAAGGAGTGAATGAGCAGTTCTTC
CSAAGTKGVNEQFF
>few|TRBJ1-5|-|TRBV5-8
TGTGCCAGCAGCTTAGACAGGTTAGGATTTCAGCCCCAGCATTTT
CASSLDRLGFQPQHF
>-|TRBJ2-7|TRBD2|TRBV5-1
TGCGCCAGCAGCTTGGGGGGTATAGCGGGATCGAGCGAGCAGTACTTC
CASSLGGIAGSSEQYF
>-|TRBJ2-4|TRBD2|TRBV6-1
TGTGCCAGCAGCCATAGCGGGAGCGACATTCAGTACTTC
CASSHSGSDIQYF
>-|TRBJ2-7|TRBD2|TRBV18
TGTGCCAGCTCACCCCCTCAGGGACTAGTCGGCGAGCAGTACTTC
CASSPPQGLVGEQYF
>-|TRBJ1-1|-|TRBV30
TGTGCCTGGAAAGGATCGGGCCCGGCTTTCTTT
CAWKGSGPAFF
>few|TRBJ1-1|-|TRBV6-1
TGTGCCAGCAGTCCCCCCTTGGACACTGAAGCTTTCTTT
CASSPPLDTEAFF